This T cell receptor beta chain was captured in a study of OX40 agonist ivuxolimab in advanced cancers. Looking at the study overall: Ivuxolimab was an agonistic, fully human IgG2 monoclonal antibody directed against OX40 (CD134), a costimulatory receptor. Prior anti-PD-1, anti-PD-L1 or anti-CTLA-4 therapy was permitted, and checkpoint inhibitors had been received by about 37% of dose-escalation patients. Of the 50 to 55 patients in dose escalation, about 20 had hepatocellular carcinoma, about 15 had melanoma, 9 had renal cell carcinoma and 9 had head and neck cancer. Intravenous ivuxolimab was administered to patients every 2 weeks at six dose levels: 0.01, 0.1, 0.3, 1.5, 3 and 10 mg/kg. Partial responses occurred in three dose-escalation patients: two with cutaneous melanoma and one with hepatocellular carcinoma. The monotherapy dose-escalation portion (N of about 50 patients) of the phase I ivuxolimab trial is reported in the paper. The purpose of peripheral TCRbeta sequencing was to test whether ivuxolimab changed TCR sequence diversity and led to clonal T-cell expansion. The dose-escalation cohort was roughly 87% male with a mean age of around 62 years, ranging from roughly 23 to 90.

CDR1 and CDR2, looked up from the germline V gene, are SGDLS and YYNGEE. The CDR3 spans 14 residues, from the cysteine through the phenylalanine. This entry keeps only the CDR3 DNA: 42 bases, framed from base 1. The germline V and J ends show losses of 4 bases and 5 bases respectively, and no gene match explains 9 bases of the junction. Remarks on this clone: Its antigen remains undetermined. One base away there is no much larger clone; base qualities are not given.

General findings and caveats noted by the study authors: After ivuxolimab, CD8+ T cells had more expanded clones than CD4+ T cells on average. The antigen specificity of the peripheral T cells that underwent clonal expansion was not determined. At doses of 0.1 to 3.0 mg/kg, clonal expansion of both CD4+ and CD8+ blood T cells was observed from baseline to week 6. Partial responders in the 0.1-3.0 mg/kg groups had among the lowest normalized peripheral clonal expansion, especially among CD8+ T cells. Low levels of normalized T-cell clonal expansion were also seen in some patients who did not respond.

Patients with autoimmune disease history or receiving systemic immunosuppression were excluded from the trial. Peripheral blood for TCR sequencing was collected from all dose cohorts at baseline, on cycle 4 day 1, and on cycle 7 day 1. The samples were taken from a phase I, first-in-human, multicenter, open-label dose-escalation trial of ivuxolimab. The trial enrolled adults with locally advanced or metastatic head and neck squamous cell, hepatocellular, melanoma or renal cell carcinoma. CD4+ and CD8+ T cells were sorted separately from peripheral blood before TCR sequencing. Genomic DNA was isolated from the sorted cells so that the TCRbeta CDR3 region could be sequenced. TCRbeta CDR3 regions were sequenced using the immunoSEQ Assay. TCRdb provides this immuneACCESS table in a form limited to in-frame rearrangements. Some clones are lacking; in checked studies, under half of them reflect an unresolved V gene, and why the rest are absent is not known. Present in this sample are roughly 40,000 clones, roughly 90% of which were seen just once. The leading ten clones occupy about a sixth of the sample.

The sample consisted of CD4+ or CD8+ T cells sorted from blood, taken in a trial of the OX40 agonist ivuxolimab. The rearrangement combines TRBV9 with TRBJ2-7, with 7 junctional bases fitting TRBD2. This TCR derives from an adult with an advanced solid tumor such as melanoma, head and neck, liver or kidney cancer. CDR3 reads: CASSPGTIVHEQYF. In nucleotide form, the sequence is TGTGCCAGCAGCCCGGGGACTATAGTTCACGAGCAGTACTTC.